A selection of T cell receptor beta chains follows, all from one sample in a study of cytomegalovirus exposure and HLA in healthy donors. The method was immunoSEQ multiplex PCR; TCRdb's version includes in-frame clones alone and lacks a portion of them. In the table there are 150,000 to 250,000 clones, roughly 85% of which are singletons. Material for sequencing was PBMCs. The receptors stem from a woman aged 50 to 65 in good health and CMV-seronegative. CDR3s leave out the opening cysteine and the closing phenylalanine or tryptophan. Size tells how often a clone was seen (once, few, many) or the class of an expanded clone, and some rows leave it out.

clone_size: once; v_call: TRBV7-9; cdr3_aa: ASSKGSGTGNYGYT
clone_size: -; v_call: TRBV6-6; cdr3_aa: ASRTDGSSYNEQF
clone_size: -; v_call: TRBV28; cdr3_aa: ASSSHDRPRNEQF
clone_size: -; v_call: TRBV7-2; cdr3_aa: ASSLQGAEEKLF
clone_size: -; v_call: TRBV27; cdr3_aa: ASRGQGRYEQY
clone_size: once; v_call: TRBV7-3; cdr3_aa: ASSLYGSGVNTEAF
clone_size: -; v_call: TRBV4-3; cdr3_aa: ASSHLLAGASEHEQY
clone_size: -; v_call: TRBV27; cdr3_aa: ASNRDRRMNTEAF
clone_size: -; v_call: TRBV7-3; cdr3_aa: ASSLRGGSGSSQDTQY
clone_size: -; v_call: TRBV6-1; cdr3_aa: ASSPRGRTDTQY